The TCR beta chain under discussion was sequenced for a study of T-cell memory formation after mild COVID-19. Background on the study: In these data, TCR clusters were largely donor specific.

TCRdb re-analysed the 5' RACE reads in MiXCR, keeping a single row per CDR3 protein. The sample gives 350,000 or so distinct CDR3 sequences, about an eighth of which show up once; around a fifth is in the top ten. This clonotype was counted only a few times. The antigen is undetermined. Broader study findings: Second-wave clones that peaked on day 37 lacked confirmed SARS-CoV-2 specificity. CD4/CD8 balance held among clones contracting day 15 to 85, and later expanders leaned CD4+. Some clones that responded turned up in pre-infection memory, which suggests that cross-reactive memory joined in.

The sequence derives from a man younger than 35 who had mild COVID-19 (a few samples of this study predate the infection). Cell type and time point are not known. Sequenced sample: PBMCs or a T cell subset sorted from them (not recorded which).

The CDR3 reads CASSPQRVENTEAFF. CDR3 DNA: TGTGCCAGCTCACCACAGAGGGTTGAGAACACTGAAGCTTTCTTT. The chain couples TRBV18 to TRBJ1-1; D ambiguous. The CDR3 has 15 residues. Trimming cost V 1 base and J 1 base, with 10 bases left between them. Germline assignment: CDR1 KGHSH and CDR2 LQKENI.